Below are 25 T cell receptor beta chains sequenced from a single sample in a study of CXCR3-negative and CXCR3-positive naive CD8 T cells. In preparing the TRB cDNA libraries, 5' RACE with UMI labels was used. Each CDR3 protein gets one entry in TCRdb, which reprocessed the 5' RACE reads and gives no DNA. The listing records about 41,000 distinct CDR3 sequences. Material: naive CXCR3- CD8+ T cells from blood. Subset of the sample: CD45RO-CCR7+CD27+CD95- naive CD8+ T cells lacking CXCR3 (TNR3-). These receptors originate from a human donor in good health. Some clones in this sample may be carry-over from other donors' samples.

This chain connects TRBV7-9 to TRBJ2-2; the D call of TRBD2 rests on TCRdb alone, since no DNA is present to check it. The germline V gene has CDR1 SEHNR and CDR2 FQNEAQ (reference sequence). There are 15 residues in the CDR3. The CDR3: CASSPRDGNTGELFF.

The chain is built from TRBV27 and TRBJ2-2; TCRdb's D call of TRBD1 is untestable without DNA. This CDR3 is built from 15 residues. CDR1 and CDR2 (germline): MNHEY, SMNVEV (reference sequence). The CDR3 sequence is CASSLSGQGAGELFF.

The V call is TRBV11-1, the J call TRBJ2-1; the D call from TCRdb, TRBD1, cannot be confirmed without DNA. The germline gives CDR1 SGHAT, CDR2 FQDESV (reference sequence). The CDR3 sequence is 15 residues long. CDR3 region: CASSGRDRGYNEQFF.

This chain uses TRBV7-3 with TRBJ1-1. The CDR3 totals 13 residues. The germline V gene has CDR1 SGHTA and CDR2 FQGTGA. The CDR3 region is CASSSTINTEAFF.

V is TRBV3-1 and J is TRBJ2-2; with no DNA, the TCRdb D assignment of TRBD2 cannot be verified. Germline V gene lookup returns CDR1 LGHDT and CDR2 YNNKEL (reference sequence). This CDR3 has 15 residues. The CDR3 reads CASSQGGTSPGELFF.

The V call is TRBV13, the J call TRBJ1-1; TCRdb outputs TRBD1, but without DNA this stays unchecked. The germline CDR1 and CDR2 sequences are PRHDT and FYEKMQ (reference sequence). The length of the CDR3 is 15 residues. The CDR3 loop reads CASSIDRGPYAEAFF. The full variable domain, in which reference TRBV13 and TRBJ1-1 provide the parts outside the CDR3, is AAGVIQSPRHLIKEKRETATLKCYPIPRHDTVYWYQQGPGQDPQFLISFYEKMQSDKGSIPDRFSAQQFSDYHSELNMSSLELGDSALYFCASSIDRGPYAEAFFGQGTRLTVV.

The rearrangement links TRBV4-2 to TRBJ2-2; the D gene TCRdb calls, TRBD1, cannot be checked with no DNA. The length of the CDR3 is 16 residues. The germline gives CDR1 LGHNA, CDR2 YNFKEQ. CDR3 loop: CASSQDPGGVTGELFF.

The chain joins TRBV25-1 to TRBJ1-2; TCRdb selects TRBD1, and the lack of DNA leaves this call unchecked. Germline V gene data show CDR1 as MGHDK and CDR2 as SYGVNS. The CDR3 is 20 amino acids. CDR3 region: CASSGPVNRPPFERGYGYTF.

This chain joins TRBV12-3 or TRBV12-4 and TRBJ2-7; absent DNA, TCRdb's TRBD1 call cannot be checked. CDR3 size: 14 residues. CDR3 amino acids: CASSPWTETYEQYF.

The V gene is TRBV12-3 or TRBV12-4, the J gene TRBJ1-5; TCRdb outputs TRBD1, but without DNA this stays unchecked. The CDR3 is 15 amino acids. CDR3: CASSDTGTGIKPQHF.

The chain is built from TRBV12-3 or TRBV12-4 and TRBJ2-3; without DNA, the TCRdb call of TRBD1 cannot be checked. There are 16 residues in the CDR3. CDR3 region: CASSGDRGRSTDTQYF.

The chain uses TRBV6-2 or TRBV6-3 and TRBJ2-2. CDR3 length equals 15 residues. CDR1 is MNHEY, CDR2 SVGEGT, per germline. The CDR3 reads CASTTGGLDTGELFF.

This chain's CDR3 is CASSLTSRTSGGNEQFF. The chain links TRBV7-3 to TRBJ2-1; without DNA, the TCRdb call of TRBD2 cannot be checked. CDR1 and CDR2 from the germline V gene are SGHTA and FQGTGA. CDR3 length equals 17 residues.

The chain carries TRBV29-1 and TRBJ2-3. The CDR3 covers 17 residues. Per germline, CDR1 SQVTM and CDR2 ANQGSEA. The CDR3 loop reads CSVDYPLGRISTDTQYF.

The chain uses TRBV6-2 or TRBV6-3 and TRBJ2-7; TCRdb designates TRBD2, a call that cannot be tested without DNA. Germline V gene data show CDR1 as MNHEY and CDR2 as SVGEGT. The CDR3 has 16 residues. The CDR3 protein is CASSSPWTSRPYEQYF.

The chain links TRBV7-9 to TRBJ2-7; as DNA is missing, the TRBD1 call by TCRdb cannot be tested. Germline CDR1 SEHNR, CDR2 FQNEAQ (reference sequence). This CDR3 comprises 16 residues. CDR3 protein: CASRNSNGTPTYEQYF.

The chain recombines TRBV12-3 or TRBV12-4 with TRBJ2-3; TCRdb's D call of TRBD2 is untestable without DNA. This CDR3 comprises 16 residues. The CDR3 loop is CASSPRGVWGTDTQYF.

J is TRBJ2-5 and V is TRBV7-9; TCRdb's D call of TRBD2 is untestable without DNA. The CDR3 runs 13 residues. Germline CDR1 is SEHNR and CDR2 is FQNEAQ (reference sequence). CDR3 amino acids: CASSLGLGETQYF.

The V and J genes are TRBV2 and TRBJ1-1. The CDR3 extends over 13 amino acids. Germline V gene lookup returns CDR1 SNHLY and CDR2 FYNNEI. The CDR3 reads CASNRPENTEAFF.

The rearrangement joins TRBV29-1 to TRBJ1-2; TCRdb outputs TRBD1, but without DNA this stays unchecked. Germline V gene data show CDR1 as SQVTM and CDR2 as ANQGSEA. CDR3 length equals 15 residues. CDR3 residues: CSVSDADRGYYGYTF.

This clonotype ranks as medium-sized in terms of frequency. The CDR3 is CASRDRTPSGLSGEQFF. The chain employs TRBV27 and TRBJ2-1; with no DNA, the TCRdb D assignment of TRBD2 cannot be verified. The CDR3 has 17 amino acids. Germline V gene lookup returns CDR1 MNHEY and CDR2 SMNVEV (reference sequence).

The J gene is TRBJ1-5, the V gene TRBV19; the TCRdb D gene call, TRBD1, has no DNA to confirm it. The CDR3 consists of 14 residues. The germline V gene has CDR1 LNHDA and CDR2 SQIVND (reference sequence). The chain's CDR3 is CASSRDREDQPQHF.

The rearrangement joins TRBV28 to TRBJ2-6. CDR1 is MDHEN, CDR2 SYDVKM, per germline. The CDR3 is 17 residues long. CDR3 sequence reads: CASRFSGTPFGANVLTF.

The V and J genes are TRBV7-6 and TRBJ2-2; TCRdb's D call, TRBD1, is unchecked because there is no DNA. CDR1 is SGHVS, CDR2 FNYEAQ, per germline. This CDR3 contains 16 residues. CDR3 in amino acids: CASTPPGTGNTGELFF. The whole variable domain, remainder taken from reference TRBV7-6 and TRBJ2-2, is GAGVSQSPRYKVTKRGQDVALRCDPISGHVSLYWYRQALGQGPEFLTYFNYEAQQDKSGLPNDRFSAERPEGSISTLTIQRTEQRDSAMYRCASTPPGTGNTGELFFGEGSRLTVL.

V and J are TRBV9 and TRBJ2-1; TCRdb lists TRBD1, though no DNA is available to test this call. Germline-derived CDR1 and CDR2 are SGDLS and YYNGEE. CDR3 size: 15 residues. This CDR3 is CASSVLGGAGNEQFF.